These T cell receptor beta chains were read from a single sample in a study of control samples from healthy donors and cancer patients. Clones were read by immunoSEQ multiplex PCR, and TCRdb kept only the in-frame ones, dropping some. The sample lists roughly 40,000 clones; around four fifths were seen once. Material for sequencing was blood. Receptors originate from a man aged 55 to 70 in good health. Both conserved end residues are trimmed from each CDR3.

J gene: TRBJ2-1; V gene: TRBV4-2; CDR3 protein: ASSQDGYEQF
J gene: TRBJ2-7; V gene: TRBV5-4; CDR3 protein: ASSLYTSYEQY
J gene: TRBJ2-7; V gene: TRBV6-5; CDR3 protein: ASSYFSGGEQY
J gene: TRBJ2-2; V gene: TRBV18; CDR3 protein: ASSHDRGRNTGELF
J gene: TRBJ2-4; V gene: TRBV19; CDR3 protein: ASSNLGNIQY
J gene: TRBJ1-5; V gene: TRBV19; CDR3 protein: ASSIGQGYGNQPQH
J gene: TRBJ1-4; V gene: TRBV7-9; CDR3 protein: ASSLAAGDEKLF
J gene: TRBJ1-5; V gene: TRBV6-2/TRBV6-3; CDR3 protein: ASSWGRGGNQPQH
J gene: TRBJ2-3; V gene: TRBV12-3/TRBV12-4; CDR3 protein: ASSLGDTQY
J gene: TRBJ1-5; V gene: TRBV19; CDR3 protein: ASSTGVNQPQH
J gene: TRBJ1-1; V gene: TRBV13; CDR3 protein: ASSPQIGGWDTVNTEAF
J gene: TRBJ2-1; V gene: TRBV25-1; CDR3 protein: ASSARGGGDYNEQF
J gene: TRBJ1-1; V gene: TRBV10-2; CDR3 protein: ASGQGANTEAF
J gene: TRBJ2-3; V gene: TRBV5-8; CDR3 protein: ASSPPGLSTDTQY
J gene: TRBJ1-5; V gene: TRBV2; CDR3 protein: ASRGGQGNQPQH
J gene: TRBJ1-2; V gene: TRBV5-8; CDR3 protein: ASSLRGPYGYT
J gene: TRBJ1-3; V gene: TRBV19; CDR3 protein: ASSARAQRRNTIY
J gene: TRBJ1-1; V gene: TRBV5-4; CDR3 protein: ASSLAGQGMVLNTEAF
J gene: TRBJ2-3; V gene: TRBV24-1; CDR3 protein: ATSDRGLEDTQY
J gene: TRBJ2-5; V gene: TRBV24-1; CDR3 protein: ATSSSGGHQETQY
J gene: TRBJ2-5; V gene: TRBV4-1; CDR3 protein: ASRSQGKETQY
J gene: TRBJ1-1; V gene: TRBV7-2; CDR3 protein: ASTDYRNTEAF
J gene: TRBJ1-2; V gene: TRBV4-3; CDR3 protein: ASSQGGFSYGYT
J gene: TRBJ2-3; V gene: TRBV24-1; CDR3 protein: ATSVAAGGGTDTQY
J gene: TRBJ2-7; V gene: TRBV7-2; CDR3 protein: ASSPSIIAGGKEQY
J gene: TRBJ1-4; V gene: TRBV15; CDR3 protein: ATSAGQGNEKLF
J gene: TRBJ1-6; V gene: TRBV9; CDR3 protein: ASSTRDREGSPLH
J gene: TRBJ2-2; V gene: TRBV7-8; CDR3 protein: ASRLAGGTGELF
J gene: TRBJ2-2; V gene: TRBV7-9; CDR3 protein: ASSQRQFISGGNTGELF
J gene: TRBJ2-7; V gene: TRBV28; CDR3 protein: ASSDSIGYEQY
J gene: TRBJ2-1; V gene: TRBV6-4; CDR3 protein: ASSDGAGGGDEQF
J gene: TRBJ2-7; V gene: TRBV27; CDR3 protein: ASSSGDSYEQY
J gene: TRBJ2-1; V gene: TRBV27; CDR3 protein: ASSHVQVVNNNEQF
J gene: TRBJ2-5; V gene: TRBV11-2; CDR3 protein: ASSPPPSAGEQETQY
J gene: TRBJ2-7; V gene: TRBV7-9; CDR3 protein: ASSRDRAYEQY
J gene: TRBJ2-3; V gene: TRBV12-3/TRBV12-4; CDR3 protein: ASSTRRDTQY